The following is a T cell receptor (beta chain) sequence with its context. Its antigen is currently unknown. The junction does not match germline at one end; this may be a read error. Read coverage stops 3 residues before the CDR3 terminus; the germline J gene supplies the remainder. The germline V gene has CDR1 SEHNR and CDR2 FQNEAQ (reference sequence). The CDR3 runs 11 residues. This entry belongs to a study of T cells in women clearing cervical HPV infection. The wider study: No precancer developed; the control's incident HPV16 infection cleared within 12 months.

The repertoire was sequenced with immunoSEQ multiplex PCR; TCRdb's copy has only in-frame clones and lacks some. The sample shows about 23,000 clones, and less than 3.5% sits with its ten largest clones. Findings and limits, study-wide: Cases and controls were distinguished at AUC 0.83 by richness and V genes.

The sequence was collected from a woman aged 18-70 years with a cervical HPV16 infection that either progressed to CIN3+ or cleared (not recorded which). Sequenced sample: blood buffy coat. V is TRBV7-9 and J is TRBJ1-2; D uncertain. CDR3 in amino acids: CASSFTYDYTF. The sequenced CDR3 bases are TGTGCCAGCAGCTTCACATATGAC. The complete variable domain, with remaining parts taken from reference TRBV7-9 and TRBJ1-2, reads DTGVSQNPRHKITKRGQNVTFRCDPISEHNRLYWYRQTLGQGPEFLTYFQNEAQLEKSRLLSDRFSAERPKGSFSTLEIQRTEQGDSAMYLCASSFTYDYTFGSGTRLTVV.